This TCR beta chain was captured by sequencing in a study of technical replicates of blood from a few donors. This clone has more than one count but fewer than ten. Some clones are missing from TCRdb's copy, which holds only in-frame ones; the method was immunoSEQ multiplex PCR. The repertoire holds 15,000 or so clones, with about 83% as singletons. The germline V and J ends were trimmed by 4 bases and 7 bases, with 8 bases remaining between them. The CDR3 runs 12 residues. The germline gives CDR1 MNHNS, CDR2 SASEGT. The receptor was isolated from a human donor in good health. Specimen: PBMCs. The rearrangement links TRBV6-1 to TRBJ1-5, with a tentative D call TRBD1 (5 bases). CDR3 protein: CASSGEGQPQHF. The CDR3 DNA follows: TGTGCCAGCAGTGGGGAGGGGCAGCCCCAGCATTTT.